This T cell receptor beta chain was found in a study of identical twins. TCRdb reprocessed the 5' RACE reads with MiXCR, giving one entry per CDR3 protein. The profile shows 500,000 to 550,000 distinct CDR3 sequences, around 20% of them singletons. This CDR3 region has 16 residues. The germline CDR1 and CDR2 sequences are SGHKS and YYEKEE (reference sequence). With V trimmed by 0 bases and J by 7 bases, 10 bases remained unmatched. The data also belong to a second study, concerning T cells expressing NK-cell markers.

Specimen: CD4+ T cells sorted from blood. This sequence originates from a young woman in good health. This rearrangement joins TRBV5-5 to TRBJ1-5; 7 nucleotides line up with TRBD1. In DNA, the CDR3 is TGTGCCAGCAGCTTGGATTTAGGGGGCGCGAGGCAGCCCCAGCATTTT. Residues: CASSLDLGGARQPQHF.